This TCR beta chain was documented in a study of CD8+ T cells in alopecia areata. Across the study: Twice daily, treated patients received 5 to 10 mg of oral tofacitinib.

Extracted RNA was reverse transcribed into cDNA, the sequencing template. TCRdb's copy holds only in-frame clones and misses some; the assay was immunoSEQ multiplex PCR. The sample includes some 200,000 clones, 50% to 75% of them seen just once. Patients with alopecia areata provided lesional scalp punch biopsies as well as peripheral blood. Trimming removed 1 base at V and 0 bases at J, with 7 bases between. Germline V gene sequence: CDR1 SQVTM, CDR2 ANQGSEA. The CDR3 spans 14 residues. The material was CD4+ T cells sorted from blood, obtained at week 0. The receptor's source is a human donor with alopecia areata. The chain recombines TRBV29-1 with TRBJ2-1; D is possibly TRBD2 (6 bases). The CDR3 sequence: CSVEAGLSYNEQFF. The CDR3, as DNA: TGCAGCGTTGAAGCGGGACTCTCCTACAATGAGCAGTTCTTC.